This entry lists 20 T cell receptor beta chains sequenced from one sample in a study of cytomegalovirus exposure and HLA in healthy donors. Primers for the PCR totalled 60 Vbeta and 13 Jbeta. Generated by immunoSEQ multiplex PCR, the TCRdb table keeps only in-frame clones and is missing some. Found here are some 110,000 clones, 65% to 90% of them singletons; the top ten hold about 1.6%. Sequencing input: PBMCs. The receptors were sampled from a man in his forties or fifties in good health and CMV-seronegative.

CDR3 amino acids: CASSLEGYQETQYF. As DNA, the CDR3 is TGCGCCAGCAGCTTGGAGGGGTACCAAGAGACCCAGTACTTC. This chain joins TRBV5-1 and TRBJ2-5; D is possibly TRBD1 (5 bases). Germline CDR1 reads SGHRS; CDR2 reads YFSETQ. The V gene lost 0 bases and the J gene lost 0 bases, with 6 bases spanning the gap. The CDR3 is made up of 14 amino acids.

This clone came up a few times. V usage is TRBV4-1 and J usage is TRBJ2-5, with 7 bases identical to TRBD1. Germline CDR1 is MGHRA and CDR2 is YSYEKL. Trimming took 1 base from V and 5 from J; bases not matched to a gene: 10. The length of the CDR3 is 16 residues. The CDR3 DNA reads as TGCGCCAGCAGCCAAGTTCAAGGGGGCGGTCGGGAGACCCAGTACTTC. As protein: CASSQVQGGGRETQYF.

This chain joins TRBV7-6 and TRBJ1-1; weak D call: TRBD1 (5 bases). Trimming removed 5 bases from V and 7 bases from J, with 11 bases in between. The CDR3 is made up of 12 amino acids. The germline V gene has CDR1 SGHVS and CDR2 FNYEAQ. The CDR3 region has the DNA TGTGCCAGCAGCGCCGGGGGGGGTGAAGCTTTCTTT. This codes for CASSAGGGEAFF.

The chain joins TRBV2 to TRBJ2-1; 7 bases match TRBD1. V lost 6 bases to trimming and J lost 4 bases; unmatched junction nucleotides: 3. The germline gives CDR1 SNHLY, CDR2 FYNNEI. The CDR3 extends over 13 amino acids. The CDR3 loop is CASSRQGYNEQFF. The CDR3 nucleotides are TGTGCCAGCAGCCGACAGGGTTACAATGAGCAGTTCTTC.

J is TRBJ2-1 and V is TRBV7-9, with 10 bases aligning to TRBD2. The CDR3 sequence is 16 residues long. The V gene end was trimmed by 5 bases and the J gene end by 4 bases; junction bases not matched to a gene: 8. Germline values: CDR1 SEHNR, CDR2 FQNEAQ (reference sequence). The CDR3 nucleotides read TGTGCCAGCAGCCCAATTAGCGGGGGGCTTTACAATGAGCAGTTCTTC. Protein sequence: CASSPISGGLYNEQFF.

The chain combines TRBV6-6 with TRBJ2-1; D possibly corresponds to TRBD2 (5 bases). The V end was cut by 5 bases, the J end by 7 bases, with 12 bases between. The CDR3 length is 13 residues. Germline CDR1 MNHNY, CDR2 SVGAGI (reference sequence). The CDR3 loop reads CASSRGPRNEQFF. DNA for the CDR3: TGTGCCAGCAGTCGCGGGCCTCGGAATGAGCAGTTCTTC.

The chain couples TRBV7-3 to TRBJ2-7; 14 bases line up with TRBD2. V lost 5 bases and J lost 7; bases outside the gene matches: 7. The CDR3 runs to 15 residues. Germline values: CDR1 SGHTA, CDR2 FQGTGA. The CDR3 is CASSLGTSGGYEQYF. The CDR3 DNA sequence: TGTGCCAGCAGCCTCGGGACTAGCGGGGGATATGAGCAGTACTTC.

J is TRBJ2-1 and V is TRBV11-3; tentatively, D is TRBD1 (6 bases). This CDR3 spans 13 amino acids. Trimming left V 3 bases short and J 9 bases short, with 12 bases between. Germline CDR1 is SGHNT and CDR2 is YENEEA. The CDR3 here is CASSFQTDSEQFF. DNA for the CDR3: TGTGCCAGCAGCTTCCAGACGGACAGTGAGCAGTTCTTC.

V is TRBV11-2 and J is TRBJ1-2; D is ambiguous. In germline, CDR1 is SGHAT, CDR2 FQNNGV. Trimming left V 1 base short and J 1 base short, with 13 bases between. The CDR3 sequence is 16 residues long. CDR3 loop: CASSLGEGFGNYGYTF. The CDR3 DNA reads as TGTGCCAGCAGCTTAGGAGAGGGATTCGGTAACTATGGCTACACCTTC.

The V gene is TRBV9, the J gene TRBJ2-1, with D perhaps TRBD2 (5 bases). Germline V gives CDR1 SGDLS, CDR2 YYNGEE. The CDR3 loop spans 13 amino acids. V shed 4 bases and J shed 9 bases, with 14 bases lying between them. CDR3 in DNA: TGTGCCAGCAGCACCCGTGGAGGAGCTGAGCAGTTCTTC. Encoded protein: CASSTRGGAEQFF.

The V and J genes are TRBV7-8 and TRBJ2-2; D is unresolved. Between the trimmed V and J ends, which lost 1 base and 7 bases, there was a span of 4 bases. This CDR3 comprises 12 residues. CDR1 SGHVS and CDR2 FQNEAQ come from the germline V gene. The CDR3 DNA reads as TGTGCCAGCAGCTTAGTCGTCGGGGAGCTGTTTTTT. Protein sequence: CASSLVVGELFF.

The gene calls are TRBV5-6 and TRBJ1-1; 8 nucleotides agree with TRBD1. This CDR3 has 14 residues. Germline values: CDR1 SGHDT, CDR2 YYEEEE. V dropped 1 base and J dropped 4; count of bases not matched to a gene: 3. This CDR3 is CASSLTGGITEAFF. CDR3 DNA sequence: TGTGCCAGCAGCTTGACAGGGGGTATCACTGAAGCTTTCTTT.

This clone came up a few times. V gene TRBV19 combines with J gene TRBJ1-1, with D tentatively TRBD1 (5 bases). There are 17 residues in the CDR3. The V and J ends lost 3 bases and 12 bases respectively, with 29 bases between them. Germline V lookup: CDR1 LNHDA, CDR2 SQIVND (reference sequence). CDR3 amino acids: CASSIPTTPGGGIKTFF. CDR3 nucleotides: TGTGCCAGTAGTATCCCGACGACGCCCGGGGGAGGGATCAAAACTTTCTTT.

The chain uses TRBV7-9 and TRBJ2-7; 7 bases are shared with TRBD1. Losses at the gene ends were 5 bases for V and 7 bases for J; bases not matched to a gene: 14. CDR1 is SEHNR, CDR2 FQNEAQ, per germline (reference sequence). The CDR3 is 15 amino acids. CDR3 region: CASSQTGARYGEQYF. The CDR3 coding sequence is TGTGCCAGCAGCCAAACAGGGGCGCGGTATGGAGAGCAGTACTTC.

V and J are TRBV5-1 and TRBJ2-3; 7 bases are a match to TRBD2. The CDR3 extends over 14 amino acids. Unmatched junction bases numbered 8, after V lost 4 bases and J lost 6 bases. The V gene's germline CDR1 is SGHRS and CDR2 YFSETQ. The CDR3 protein is CASSQGEGRDTQYF. CDR3 bases: TGCGCCAGCAGCCAAGGGGAGGGGCGGGATACGCAGTATTTT. The entire variable domain, with the rest obtained from reference TRBV5-1 and TRBJ2-3, is as follows: KAGVTQTPRYLIKTRGQQVTLSCSPISGHRSVSWYQQTPGQGLQFLFEYFSETQRNKGNFPGRFSGRQFSNSRSEMNVSTLELGDSALYLCASSQGEGRDTQYFGPGTRLTVL.

This rearrangement joins TRBV4-2 to TRBJ2-3; TRBD2 matches at 10 bases. The ends lost 3 bases at V and 6 bases at J; junction bases unmatched: 15. The CDR3 is 18 residues long. In germline, CDR1 is LGHNA, CDR2 YNFKEQ. The CDR3 reads CASSQGGERGGLRDTQYF. As DNA, the CDR3 is TGTGCCAGCAGCCAGGGAGGGGAGCGGGGGGGCCTACGTGATACGCAGTATTTT.

V is TRBV4-2 and J is TRBJ2-6, with 8 bases lining up with TRBD2. Trimming removed 1 base from V and 0 bases from J; junction bases left unmatched: 11. This CDR3 comprises 20 residues. The germline V gene has CDR1 LGHNA and CDR2 YNFKEQ. The CDR3 loop is CASSQVAGYSGNSGANVLTF. CDR3 nucleotides: TGTGCCAGCAGCCAAGTTGCGGGGTATAGCGGGAACTCTGGGGCCAACGTCCTGACTTTC.

The J gene is TRBJ1-2, the V gene TRBV2; TRBD1 aligns across 9 bases. The CDR3 consists of 12 residues. Germline CDR1 SNHLY, CDR2 FYNNEI. V gave up 11 bases and J gave up 7 bases; unmatched junction bases: 8. The CDR3 spells CAGQTGGSGYTF. In DNA form, the CDR3 reads TGTGCCGGGCAAACAGGGGGCAGTGGCTACACCTTC. Based on the CDR3 plus reference TRBV2 and TRBJ1-2, the full variable domain is EPEVTQTPSHQVTQMGQEVILRCVPISNHLYFYWYRQILGQKVEFLVSFYNNEISEKSEIFDDQFSVERPDGSNFTLKIRSTKLEDSAMYFCAGQTGGSGYTFGSGTRLTVV.

CDR3 nucleotides: TGTGCCAGCAGTCCCCCCCGCCTGGGAGCCGGCGGCTACACCTTC. Its protein is CASSPPRLGAGGYTF. V is TRBV28 and J is TRBJ1-2; unclear D gene. V lost 5 bases to trimming and J lost 8 bases, with 21 bases between them. The CDR3 is 15 amino acids. Germline V gene lookup returns CDR1 MDHEN and CDR2 SYDVKM.

This chain connects TRBV29-1 to TRBJ2-7; TRBD1 aligns across 8 bases. This CDR3 spans 14 amino acids. V lost 3 bases to trimming and J lost 7 bases; unmatched junction nucleotides: 11. Germline V gives CDR1 SQVTM, CDR2 ANQGSEA. The CDR3 DNA sequence: TGCAGCGTTGAGGTAGGACAGGGAGTCGGGGAGCAGTACTTC. Translated: CSVEVGQGVGEQYF.